The 4 T cell receptor beta chains below all came from one sample that was sequenced in a study of blood T cell repertoires in COVID-19 (dated by TCRdb to 2018 to 2021). The method behind the library was the immunoSEQ multiplex PCR assay. TCRdb limited this immuneACCESS table to in-frame rearrangements with V and J called. A share of clones is missing; checked studies link under half to unresolved V genes, and the rest is unexplained. This sample has around 80,000 clones in its table, and more than 80% of those were observed once. The top ten clonotypes cover about 14% of the sample. The source material was peripheral blood. Receptor source: a woman of 80 years or more with acute or convalescent COVID-19.

This clone was observed a few times. The rearrangement links TRBV7-6 to TRBJ2-5; tentative D call: TRBD2 (7 bases). This CDR3 has 15 amino acids. CDR1 is SGHVS, CDR2 FNYEAQ, per germline. V gave up 3 bases and J gave up 4 bases, with 15 bases separating them. CDR3 in amino acids: CASSFPGGLVETQYF. DNA of the CDR3: TGTGCCAGCAGCTTCCCCGGGGGGCTAGTAGAGACCCAGTACTTC. Variable domain in full (rest from reference TRBV7-6 and TRBJ2-5): GAGVSQSPRYKVTKRGQDVALRCDPISGHVSLYWYRQALGQGPEFLTYFNYEAQQDKSGLPNDRFSAERPEGSISTLTIQRTEQRDSAMYRCASSFPGGLVETQYFGPGTRLLVL.

The chain has TRBV7-8 and TRBJ2-1; 8 nucleotides line up with TRBD1. The germline gives CDR1 SGHVS, CDR2 FQNEAQ. The ends lost 3 bases at V and 6 bases at J; junction bases unmatched: 16. The CDR3 spans 18 residues. The CDR3, as DNA: TGTGCCAGCAGCTTTAATTCCCCCTCGGGACAGGCCGGCAATGAGCAGTTCTTC. It codes for CASSFNSPSGQAGNEQFF. Using reference TRBV7-8 and TRBJ2-1 for the parts outside the CDR3, the full variable domain is GAGVSQSPRYKVAKRGQDVALRCDPISGHVSLFWYQQALGQGPEFLTYFQNEAQLDKSGLPSDRFFAERPEGSVSTLKIQRTQQEDSAVYLCASSFNSPSGQAGNEQFFGPGTRLTVL.

The chain is built from TRBV7-9 and TRBJ2-7; D may be TRBD1 (6 bases). V lost 3 bases and J 3 bases, leaving 15 bases between the germline ends. The CDR3 contains 15 residues. In germline, CDR1 is SEHNR, CDR2 FQNEAQ (reference sequence). CDR3 region: CASSLVQAGVYEQYF. In DNA form, the CDR3 reads TGTGCCAGCAGCTTGGTGCAGGCAGGGGTCTACGAGCAGTACTTC. The entire variable domain, with the rest obtained from reference TRBV7-9 and TRBJ2-7, is as follows: DTGVSQNPRHKITKRGQNVTFRCDPISEHNRLYWYRQTLGQGPEFLTYFQNEAQLEKSRLLSDRFSAERPKGSFSTLEIQRTEQGDSAMYLCASSLVQAGVYEQYFGPGTRLTVT.

In nucleotides, the CDR3 is TGTGCCAGCAGTCTCCTTGAAGGACAGGGGGTACTTTATAGCAATCAGCCCCAGCATTTT. Translated, it gives CASSLLEGQGVLYSNQPQHF. The chain employs TRBV6-2 or TRBV6-3 and TRBJ1-5; 10 positions agree with TRBD1. The CDR3 has 20 residues. Unmatched junction bases numbered 16, after V lost 5 bases and J lost 0 bases. The germline gives CDR1 MNHEY, CDR2 SVGEGT.